Below are 28 T cell receptor beta chains sequenced from a single sample in a study of cytomegalovirus exposure and HLA in healthy donors. Using immunoSEQ multiplex PCR, the repertoire was profiled, and TCRdb retains in-frame clones only, with some absent. This table has roughly 120,000 clones, roughly 93% appearing once. Sequences were obtained from PBMCs. These TCRs come from a woman aged 18-30 years in good health and CMV-seronegative.

The rearrangement joins TRBV29-1 to TRBJ2-3; 10 positions match TRBD2. Germline loops: CDR1 SQVTM, CDR2 ANQGSEA. This CDR3 is built from 15 residues. Losses at the gene ends were 7 bases for V and 0 bases for J; bases not matched to a gene: 7. The chain's CDR3 is CSGLGLATSTDTQYF. As DNA, the CDR3 is TGCAGCGGCCTGGGACTAGCGACCAGCACAGATACGCAGTATTTT.

V and J are TRBV21-1 and TRBJ2-2; the D call of TRBD2 is as the table states it, not checked on the DNA. TRBV21-1 is marked as a pseudogene. The CDR3 length is 14 residues. The CDR3 sequence: CASSIRGNTGELFF. In DNA, the CDR3 is TGTGCCAGCAGCATACGGGGAAACACCGGGGAGCTGTTTTTT.

This rearrangement joins TRBV2 to TRBJ1-2; the match to TRBD1 covers 9 bases. CDR1 and CDR2 (germline): SNHLY, FYNNEI. V lost 6 bases, J lost 8 bases, and 4 bases stayed unmatched. The CDR3 runs 12 residues. DNA of the CDR3: TGTGCCAGCAGGGACAGGGGATGGGGCTACACCTTC. It specifies CASRDRGWGYTF.

The chain uses TRBV2 and TRBJ2-1; 7 positions agree with TRBD1. Looked up from germline, CDR1 is SNHLY and CDR2 is FYNNEI. J lost 9 bases, V lost 4 bases, and 6 bases had no gene match. The CDR3 runs to 13 residues. Here the CDR3 reads CASSVTGVGEQFF. The CDR3 DNA sequence: TGTGCCAGCAGTGTCACAGGGGTCGGTGAGCAGTTCTTC.

The chain has TRBV5-1 and TRBJ2-2, with D perhaps TRBD2 (5 bases). CDR3 size: 16 residues. The V end lost 1 base, the J end lost 3 bases, and 13 bases lay between the germline ends. The V gene's germline CDR1 is SGHRS and CDR2 YFSETQ. The CDR3 is CASSLPDYSDTGELFF. DNA for the CDR3: TGCGCCAGCAGCTTGCCCGACTACTCAGACACCGGGGAGCTGTTTTTT. The variable domain in full, completed from reference TRBV5-1 and TRBJ2-2, reads KAGVTQTPRYLIKTRGQQVTLSCSPISGHRSVSWYQQTPGQGLQFLFEYFSETQRNKGNFPGRFSGRQFSNSRSEMNVSTLELGDSALYLCASSLPDYSDTGELFFGEGSRLTVL.

The CDR3 DNA reads TGTGCCAGCAGCCTACCGACAGGGATCGACGAGCAGTACTTC. Protein sequence: CASSLPTGIDEQYF. V usage is TRBV7-9 and J usage is TRBJ2-7, with 7 positions matching TRBD1. V shed 5 bases, J shed 5 bases, and the junction held 9 bases outside the gene matches. The germline CDR1 and CDR2 sequences are SEHNR and FQNEAQ (reference sequence). The CDR3 runs 14 residues.

V is TRBV9 and J is TRBJ2-5; D not certain. The germline V gene has CDR1 SGDLS and CDR2 YYNGEE. The CDR3 is 12 residues long. V lost 4 bases to trimming and J lost 5 bases, with 9 bases between them. CDR3: CASSTTWETQYF. CDR3 nucleotides: TGTGCCAGCAGCACAACCTGGGAGACCCAGTACTTC. Using reference TRBV9 and TRBJ2-5 for the parts outside the CDR3, the full variable domain is DSGVTQTPKHLITATGQRVTLRCSPRSGDLSVYWYQQSLDQGLQFLIQYYNGEERAKGNILERFSAQQFPDLHSELNLSSLELGDSALYFCASSTTWETQYFGPGTRLLVL.

The chain has TRBV5-1 and TRBJ1-4; tentatively, D is TRBD1 (5 bases). Germline values: CDR1 SGHRS, CDR2 YFSETQ. Deletions cut 0 bases from V and 1 base from J, with 7 bases between. This CDR3 region has 15 residues. Written as DNA, the CDR3 is TGCGCCAGCAGCTTGGCGGGGGGAACTAATGAAAAACTGTTTTTT. This gives the protein CASSLAGGTNEKLFF.

CDR3 sequence (DNA): TGTGCCAGCACCCCATGGGGGACAGCTAACTACGAGCAGTACTTC. Protein sequence: CASTPWGTANYEQYF. The chain links TRBV6-4 to TRBJ2-7, with TRBD1 identical over 7 bases. Germline V lookup: CDR1 MRHNA, CDR2 SNTAGT. V lost 7 bases, J lost 3 bases, and 12 bases stayed unmatched. This CDR3 contains 15 residues.

This chain connects TRBV28 to TRBJ1-1; weak D call: TRBD1 (5 bases). The CDR3 runs 13 residues. CDR1 is MDHEN, CDR2 SYDVKM, per germline. Trimming removed 11 bases from V and 3 bases from J, with 16 bases in between. The CDR3 loop reads CAATLGADTEAFF. The CDR3 DNA reads TGTGCCGCCACCCTTGGGGCGGACACTGAAGCTTTCTTT. The variable domain in full, with the rest retrieved from reference TRBV28 and TRBJ1-1, is DVKVTQSSRYLVKRTGEKVFLECVQDMDHENMFWYRQDPGLGLRLIYFSYDVKMKEKGDIPEGYSVSREKKERFSLILESASTNQTSMYLCAATLGADTEAFFGQGTRLTVV.

The rearrangement uses TRBV5-5 and TRBJ2-5, with 7 nucleotides matching TRBD2. Germline loops: CDR1 SGHKS, CDR2 YYEKEE (reference sequence). With V trimmed by 2 bases and J by 5 bases, 6 bases remained unmatched. The CDR3 loop spans 14 amino acids. The CDR3 DNA sequence: TGTGCCAGCAGCTTACCTGGGGGGGTGGAGACCCAGTACTTC. This codes for CASSLPGGVETQYF.

The CDR3 loop reads CASTRTNNYEQYF. The DNA of the CDR3 is TGTGCCAGCACCCGGACAAATAACTACGAGCAGTACTTC. The rearrangement links TRBV28 to TRBJ2-7; tentative D call: TRBD1 (5 bases). Germline V gene data show CDR1 as MDHEN and CDR2 as SYDVKM. V lost 7 bases and J 3 bases, leaving 13 bases between the germline ends. The CDR3 extends over 13 amino acids.

This chain uses TRBV6-4 with TRBJ2-2; 7 bases agree with TRBD1. V gave up 3 bases and J gave up 4 bases; unmatched junction bases: 2. The CDR3 is made up of 14 amino acids. From germline, CDR1 is MRHNA and CDR2 SNTAGT. CDR3 coding DNA: TGTGCCAGCAGTGAGACAGGGACCACCGGGGAGCTGTTTTTT. Its protein is CASSETGTTGELFF.

This clone has only one observation. The chain uses TRBV2 and TRBJ1-2; possibly TRBD1 for D (5 bases). Germline-derived CDR1 and CDR2 are SNHLY and FYNNEI. Trimming stripped 6 bases from V and 5 bases from J, with 19 bases between. The CDR3 runs 15 residues. This chain's CDR3 is CASRAGDSGPYGYTF. The CDR3, as DNA: TGTGCCAGCAGAGCGGGGGACTCCGGTCCTTATGGCTACACCTTC.

This clone is a singleton in its sample. J is TRBJ1-6 and V is TRBV10-3, with D tentatively TRBD1 (5 bases). The germline gives CDR1 ENHRY, CDR2 SYGVKD. V was shortened by 5 bases and J by 8 bases, with 16 bases between the two germline ends. The length of the CDR3 is 15 residues. As DNA, the CDR3 is TGTGCCATCAGTTTCCGGGAGGGAGGGGATTCACCCCTCCACTTT. It specifies CAISFREGGDSPLHF.

This chain links TRBV5-4 with TRBJ1-3, with D hard to call. The CDR3 extends over 14 amino acids. Germline loops: CDR1 SGHNT, CDR2 YYREEE (reference sequence). Trimming shortened V by 5 bases and J by 7 bases, and 16 bases separated the two germline ends. The CDR3 protein is CASSFVGRENTIYF. As DNA, the CDR3 is TGTGCCAGCAGTTTCGTAGGGAGGGAGAACACCATATATTTT. The complete variable domain, with remaining parts taken from reference TRBV5-4 and TRBJ1-3, reads ETGVTQSPTHLIKTRGQQVTLRCSSQSGHNTVSWYQQALGQGPQFIFQYYREEENGRGNFPPRFSGLQFPNYSSELNVNALELDDSALYLCASSFVGRENTIYFGEGSWLTVV.

The CDR3 spells CASSASGTWVDEQYF. CDR3 DNA sequence: TGTGCCAGCAGCGCGTCAGGGACTTGGGTTGACGAGCAGTACTTC. The chain carries TRBV9 and TRBJ2-7, with D perhaps matching TRBD2 (6 bases). The CDR3 spans 15 residues. V lost 3 bases and J 5 bases, leaving 18 bases between the germline ends. CDR1 SGDLS and CDR2 YYNGEE come from the germline V gene.

The gene calls are TRBV11-2 and TRBJ2-5; D uncertain. V was cut by 3 bases and J by 5 bases, with 7 bases left in between. Germline loops: CDR1 SGHAT, CDR2 FQNNGV. CDR3 size: 12 residues. The DNA of the CDR3 is TGTGCCAGCAGCTTTTACGGGGAGACCCAGTACTTC. Protein product: CASSFYGETQYF.

This clone was counted many times. The V and J genes are TRBV6-4 and TRBJ2-3; the match to TRBD1 covers 9 bases. V shed 3 bases and J 2 bases; nucleotides not matched to a gene: 3. The CDR3 sequence is 15 residues long. Germline V gene sequence: CDR1 MRHNA, CDR2 SNTAGT. The CDR3 bases are TGTGCCAGCAGTGAAAAACAGGGGGCCACAGATACGCAGTATTTT. Translating gives CASSEKQGATDTQYF.

The rearrangement joins TRBV5-1 to TRBJ1-2, with D perhaps TRBD1 (5 bases). The germline V gene has CDR1 SGHRS and CDR2 YFSETQ. The CDR3 consists of 16 residues. V was pared by 4 bases and J by 3 bases, with 19 bases between. CDR3 DNA: TGCGCCAGCAGCCCGACGGGTCACACGGGGGACTATGGCTACACCTTC. Translation: CASSPTGHTGDYGYTF.

This clone was observed a single time. The CDR3 DNA reads TGTGCCAGCTCCACCCTGGGAGGCGATACGCAGTATTTT. It translates to CASSTLGGDTQYF. The rearrangement links TRBV18 to TRBJ2-3; TRBD2 might be the D (6 bases). Germline CDR1 KGHSH, CDR2 LQKENI. The ends were cut back, 6 bases at V and 6 bases at J, with 13 bases in the middle. The CDR3 runs to 13 residues.

This chain links TRBV9 with TRBJ1-5; possible D gene TRBD1, 5 bases. CDR1 is SGDLS, CDR2 YYNGEE, per germline. The CDR3 covers 14 residues. Trimming stripped 0 bases from V and 8 bases from J, with 12 bases between. The CDR3 region is CASSVGGVAEPQHF. The CDR3 region has the DNA TGTGCCAGCAGCGTAGGGGGGGTGGCCGAGCCCCAGCATTTT. Combining the CDR3 with reference TRBV9 and TRBJ1-5 gives the whole variable domain DSGVTQTPKHLITATGQRVTLRCSPRSGDLSVYWYQQSLDQGLQFLIQYYNGEERAKGNILERFSAQQFPDLHSELNLSSLELGDSALYFCASSVGGVAEPQHFGDGTRLSIL.

This CDR3 is CASSSDFLLSGNTIYF. The CDR3, as DNA: TGTGCCAGCAGCTCCGACTTCCTTTTGTCTGGAAACACCATATATTTT. The J gene is TRBJ1-3, the V gene TRBV7-9; the D is unclear. V dropped 4 bases and J dropped 1 base, with 14 bases sitting between them. Per the germline V gene, CDR1 is SEHNR and CDR2 is FQNEAQ (reference sequence). The CDR3 has 16 residues.

The count of this clone is one. DNA for the CDR3: TGCGCCAGCTTAACGGACGGAGGCCCCAATGAGCAGTTCTTC. It specifies CASLTDGGPNEQFF. The rearrangement uses TRBV10-1 and TRBJ2-1; D is possibly TRBD2 (5 bases). V dropped 8 bases and J dropped 6 bases, with 17 bases sitting between them. The CDR3 has 14 amino acids. Germline assignment: CDR1 WNHNN and CDR2 SYGVQD (reference sequence).

The V call is TRBV5-1, the J call TRBJ2-7; 9 positions agree with TRBD1. CDR1 and CDR2 from the germline V gene are SGHRS and YFSETQ. This CDR3 has 13 residues. J lost 6 bases, V lost 4 bases, and 5 bases had no gene match. Here the CDR3 reads CASSKGQGGEQYF. The CDR3 coding sequence is TGCGCCAGCAGCAAGGGACAGGGAGGCGAGCAGTACTTC.

J is TRBJ1-6 and V is TRBV18; D might be TRBD1 (5 bases). V lost 2 bases to trimming and J lost 1 base, with 12 bases between them. The CDR3 length is 17 residues. Germline V lookup: CDR1 KGHSH, CDR2 LQKENI. CDR3 in DNA: TGTGCCAGCTCACCAGTTCGAAGGGGATCCTATAATTCACCCCTCCACTTT. Protein product: CASSPVRRGSYNSPLHF.

The rearrangement links TRBV19 to TRBJ2-7, with 7 bases that match TRBD1. The CDR3 covers 14 residues. Germline CDR1 is LNHDA and CDR2 is SQIVND (reference sequence). V trimming: 7 bases; J trimming: 2 bases; junction bases outside the gene matches: 8. The CDR3 region has the DNA TGTGCCAGTAAGCAATGGGACAGCACCTACGAGCAGTACTTC. Translated: CASKQWDSTYEQYF.

The J gene is TRBJ2-3, the V gene TRBV10-3; 11 nucleotides match TRBD2. V was clipped by 5 bases and J by 3 bases; unmatched bases: 4. This CDR3 has 15 amino acids. CDR1 ENHRY and CDR2 SYGVKD come from the germline V gene. The CDR3 region is CAISTSGGPTDTQYF. In DNA, the CDR3 is TGTGCCATCAGTACTAGCGGGGGCCCTACAGATACGCAGTATTTT.